This T cell receptor (beta chain) comes out of a study of regulatory T cells in long-lasting Graves disease. Researchers made TCR beta libraries by using iRepertoire HTBI primers and running Arm-PCR on CDR3 regions. TCRdb re-derived calls from the multiplex PCR reads in MiXCR, one entry per CDR3 protein. The sample comprises roughly 420,000 distinct CDR3 sequences, 16% of which are singletons, and approximately 12% rests with the top ten. Stated time point: newly diagnosed GD, antithyroid drugs for less than 3 months. After RNA was extracted from PBMCs, the TCR library was made from it. Peripheral blood, roughly 9.2 milliliters per patient, was collected in EDTA tubes. This clonotype showed up many times. The antigen is unknown. Study-wide results and caveats: For persistent Graves' patients, TCR diversity was lower than for newly diagnosed ones.

In germline, CDR1 is DFQATT, CDR2 SNEGSKA (reference sequence). The CDR3 runs 14 residues. V lost 7 bases and J 6 bases, leaving 19 bases between the germline ends. The sample also formed part of further work on T cells in Graves' hyperthyroidism and ophthalmopathy. According to that study: The primer set for the first-round RT-PCR of the TCR CDR3 was HTBI. Clonotypes that were expanded in thyroid above 0.001 mostly appeared in blood too.

The rearrangement uses TRBV20-1 and TRBJ2-1, with TRBD2 as a possible D gene (8 bases). The sequencing used peripheral blood mononuclear cells (PBMCs), collected at new diagnosis, from a patient treated with antithyroid drugs. The sequence was obtained from a woman in her twenties or thirties with Graves disease. CDR3 loop: CSVIRGTRSNEQFF. In DNA form, the CDR3 reads TGCAGTGTCATCAGGGGGACTAGAAGCAATGAGCAGTTCTTC.